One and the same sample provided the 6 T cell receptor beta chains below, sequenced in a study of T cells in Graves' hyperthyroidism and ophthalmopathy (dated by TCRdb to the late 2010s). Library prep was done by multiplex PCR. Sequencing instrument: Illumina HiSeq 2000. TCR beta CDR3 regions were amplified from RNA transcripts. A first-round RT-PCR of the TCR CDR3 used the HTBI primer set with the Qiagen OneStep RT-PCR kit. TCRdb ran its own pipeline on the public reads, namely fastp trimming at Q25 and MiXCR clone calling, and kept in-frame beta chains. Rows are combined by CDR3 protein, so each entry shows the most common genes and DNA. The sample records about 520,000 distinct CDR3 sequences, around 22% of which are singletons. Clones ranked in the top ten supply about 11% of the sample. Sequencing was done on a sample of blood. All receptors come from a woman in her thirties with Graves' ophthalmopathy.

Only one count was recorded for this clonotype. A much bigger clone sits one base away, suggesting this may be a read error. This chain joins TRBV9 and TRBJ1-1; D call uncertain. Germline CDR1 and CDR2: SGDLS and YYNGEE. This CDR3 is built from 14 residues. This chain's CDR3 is CASSPPGYGTEAVF. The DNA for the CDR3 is TGTGCCAGCAGCCCCCCGGGTTATGGCACTGAAGCTGTCTTT.

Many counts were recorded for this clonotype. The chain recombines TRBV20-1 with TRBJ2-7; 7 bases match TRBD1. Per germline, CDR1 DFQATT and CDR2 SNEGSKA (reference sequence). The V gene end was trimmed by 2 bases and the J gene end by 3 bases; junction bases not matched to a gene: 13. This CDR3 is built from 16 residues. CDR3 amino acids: CSARNRDSGLFYEQYF. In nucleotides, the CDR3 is TGCAGTGCTAGAAATCGGGACAGCGGATTGTTCTACGAGCAGTACTTC.

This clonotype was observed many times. This CDR3 is CASTRPGTGTYEQYF. The CDR3 DNA is TGTGCCAGCACCCGACCCGGGACAGGTACCTACGAGCAGTACTTC. The chain links TRBV28 to TRBJ2-7; 8 bases fit TRBD1. The length of the CDR3 is 15 residues. Germline trimming cut 7 bases from V and 2 bases from J; bases unmatched to any gene: 10. Germline CDR1 reads MDHEN; CDR2 reads SYDVKM.

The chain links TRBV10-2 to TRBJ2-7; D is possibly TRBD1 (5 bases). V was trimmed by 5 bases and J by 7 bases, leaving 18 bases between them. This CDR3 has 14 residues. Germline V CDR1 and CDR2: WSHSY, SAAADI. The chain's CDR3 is CASSQWARVSEQYF. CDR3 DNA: TGCGCCAGCAGTCAATGGGCCAGGGTGTCAGAGCAGTACTTC.

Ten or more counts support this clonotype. This chain's CDR3 is CASSWTSGGHSYEQYF. DNA for the CDR3: TGTGCCAGCAGCTGGACTAGCGGGGGCCACTCCTACGAGCAGTACTTC. The chain employs TRBV13 and TRBJ2-7; the match to TRBD2 covers 13 bases. V was pared by 4 bases and J by 0 bases, with 3 bases of the junction left unmatched. Germline values: CDR1 PRHDT, CDR2 FYEKMQ (reference sequence). The length of the CDR3 is 16 residues.

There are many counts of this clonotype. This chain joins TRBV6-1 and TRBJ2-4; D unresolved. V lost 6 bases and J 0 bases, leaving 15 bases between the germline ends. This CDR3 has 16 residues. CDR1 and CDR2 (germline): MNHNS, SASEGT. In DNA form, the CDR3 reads TGTGCCAGCAGCCCCTTGATAGAGCTAGCCAAAAACATTCAGTACTTC. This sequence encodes CASSPLIELAKNIQYF.